This T cell receptor (beta chain) was profiled in a study of cytomegalovirus exposure and HLA in healthy donors (dated by TCRdb to about 2017). Concerning the study at large: An earlier analysis of several hundred of the donors reported approximately 270 Gb of sequence data and approximately 110 million unique TCR beta sequences from around 200 million T cells. A later genetic analysis took genome-wide SNP genotypes for about 55% of the roughly 700 donors and used that subset as a discovery cohort. To predict cytomegalovirus infection status, the study brought together high-throughput TCR immunosequencing, statistical association of individual TCRs with disease status, and machine learning. On average, 235,054 unique TCR beta nucleotide sequences were sequenced per donor among about 400 genotyped donors of the cohort, with roughly a sixth of those sequences being non-productive. Several DR-DQ haplotypes were handled as single units for association and clustering because linkage in the cohort was strong. Typing coverage differed by locus: A, B, C, DRB1 and DQB1 were typed in about 620-640 donors, DQA1 in 500 to 550, DPA1 in approximately 600, and DPB1 in around 490. HLA typing included class I and class II loci at four-digit resolution. All discovery cohort repertoires had been generated on a single sequencing platform. Of the 300 to 500 genotyped donors, 81% were placed in the genetic ancestry cluster associated with self-reported Caucasian donors. The aim of the study was to test whether cataloging public T cell receptors could identify signatures of past pathogen exposure. To study patterns of TCR occurrence, a later analysis re-analyzed previously published TCR beta repertoires from around 660 donors and added high-resolution HLA genotyping. Using immunosequencing, the study profiled T cell repertoires from 666 subjects and related those repertoires to cytomegalovirus serostatus. About 300 gigabases of sequencing data and approximately 84 million unique TCR sequences were included in an early release covering about 700 HLA-typed donors. In the later analysis, no new phenotypic data were used to find candidate immune exposures; instead, reliance was placed on TCR beta sequences and their occurrence across donors. In an earlier analysis of more than 550 of the donors, high-throughput TCR beta sequencing was used to judge whether each TCR beta V gene segment behaved as functional or pseudogenic. Donor age, sex, ethnicity and CMV serostatus were compiled alongside the repertoire data. In addition to the first cohort of 650 to 750 subjects, a separate validation cohort of approximately 130 different subjects was used. On the study overall, not on this receptor specifically: Linkage disequilibrium might explain the correlated functional status among segregating V segments, but an unknown experimental factor could not be excluded. A further reported finding was that TCR beta sequences accurately predicted the HLA-A and HLA-B alleles for most subjects in the first cohort. Only TCR beta chains were sequenced in this cohort, and the absence of alpha or paired-chain data limited detectable features. An earlier analysis of around 600 of the donors showed that most TCR beta V segments appeared in productive rearrangements either about 87% or about 30% of the time, which broadly matched IMGT annotations. HLA typing was unavailable for some donors at each locus, so association tests used only the typed subset. In a later analysis, the rate of TCR association differed among HLA loci, with DRB1 alleles having the most associated TCRs and HLA-C alleles having the fewest. According to a later analysis, parvovirus B19, influenza, CMV and Epstein-Barr virus appeared linked to several top co-occurrence clusters. A group of highly shared sequence variants was considered likely to be a technical artifact of the sequencing pipeline. When HLA alleles, especially DR and DQ, strongly co-occurred, TCR associations were difficult to assign to individual alleles. In vitro tests confirmed that a few of the cytomegalovirus-associated TCR beta chains recognize cytomegalovirus antigens. In both the original and validation cohorts, the classifier was reported to diagnose cytomegalovirus status with high specificity and sensitivity. Because counts were too low, some 17 rarely observed V segments, including chromosome 9 orphons, were excluded from the earlier analysis of a few hundred of the donors. Compared with the approximately 670-donor mean, donors in an Asian-associated ancestry cluster had fewer N-insertions in productive TCRs, according to a later genetic analysis. A later analysis found that HLA-associated TCR beta chains were more clonally expanded and had lower generation probabilities than equally common non-associated chains. It was suggested by the authors that the approach could potentially be generalized to other disease states and immunological phenotypes. The 87-base-pair reads could not distinguish some IMGT-functional V segments, including TRBV6-2 and TRBV6-3, so those segments were excluded. The study listed over 150 TCR beta chains as associated with cytomegalovirus. A later analysis found that most CMV-associated TCR beta chains appeared HLA-restricted, with HLA associations seemingly driven largely by CMV exposure. Immune exposure information for the cohort was limited to CMV serostatus. Specific HLA alleles were associated with 18,000 or so TCR beta sequences at a false discovery rate of 0.05 in a later analysis. V-gene and J-gene trimming of TCR beta chains was associated with a missense DCLRE1C variant in a later genetic analysis, and the association was replicated in an independent cohort. Across donors, most TCR sequences were observed very rarely, whereas some public TCRs were present in many individuals. The presence/absence analyses assumed that sequencing depth was roughly uniform across donors, and that assumption may not be true.

Libraries were made using the immunoSEQ multiplex PCR assay. For the multiplex PCR, a mixture combining 60 forward primers for TCR Vbeta segments and 13 reverse primers for TCR Jbeta segments was used. A multiplex PCR assay on genomic DNA amplified the CDR3 region of rearranged TCR beta genes. The Illumina HiSeq System was used to sequence the amplified TCR beta libraries as 87-base-pair reads. The paper's data handling went like this. Across the roughly 670 repertoires, a later analysis counted roughly 84 million unique TCR beta chains, 9.5 million to 13 million of which were shared by at least two donors. To remove PCR and sequencing errors, raw reads were error-corrected and collapsed into unique sequences using a nearest-neighbor algorithm that merged closely related sequences. CDR3 sequences were aligned to IMGT reference sequences to assign V, D and J gene segments. For a sequence to be retained, a match of at least six nucleotides to both a V gene segment and a J gene segment was required. Rearrangements were classified as productive when the CDR3 lacked stop codons and remained in frame with V and J, and all other rearrangements were classified as non-productive. CDR3 was defined by IMGT convention, running from the second conserved V-encoded cysteine to the conserved J-encoded phenylalanine. The earlier analysis of 587 of the donors excluded sequences that lacked an unambiguous match to a single V gene segment. An earlier analysis of a few hundred of the donors classified V segments as functional when productive rearrangements were above 56.7% and as segregating when the standard deviation between donors was above 5%. A statistical classification framework was developed to diagnose cytomegalovirus status using the catalog of TCR beta chain sequences. In a later analysis, V and J genes were assigned by comparing TCR nucleotide sequences against IMGT/GENE-DB human TR gene sequences. A later analysis assigned CDR3 sequences and most-parsimonious VDJ recombination scenarios with the TCRdist pipeline. In a later analysis, each TCR beta chain was defined by its CDR3 amino acid sequence together with its V-gene family, and reads lacking a unique V-gene family were excluded. To address suspected cross-contamination and a sequencing artifact, a later analysis removed some 620 highly shared, low-generation-probability nucleotide sequences. In a later analysis, a clonal expansion index was calculated for each public chain from normalized within-repertoire ranks of inferred template counts. In a later analysis, generation probabilities were computed with a VDJ recombination model fitted to out-of-frame rearrangements, and the resulting probabilities were checked against IGoR. In a later analysis, hypergeometric tests were used to score TCR-TCR, TCR-HLA and TCR-CMV co-occurrence, with a repertoire-size bias correction applied to TCR pairs. In a later analysis, false discovery rates were estimated by permuting HLA or CMV assignments 20 times. In a later analysis, co-occurring TCRs were grouped using DBSCAN, with TCRdist sequence similarity added in when clustering inside HLA-allele-positive subsets. Co-occurrence clustering excluded repertoires with fewer than 30,000 or more than 120,000 public chains, plus five with anomalous nucleotide sharing. TCRdb took over this immuneACCESS table, retaining in-frame rearrangements with V and J assigned. Such tables are incomplete; in checked studies, under half of the missing clones stem from an unresolved V gene, and the remainder is unexplained. V, J and clone size were drawn from that table, and D and trimming were deduced from the DNA. The sample table contains 65,000 to 80,000 clones; only one count was recorded for around four fifths of them. Roughly 8.9% of the sample rests with the top ten.

The cohort comprised some 680 healthy bone marrow donors. At the time of sampling, every cohort member was nominally healthy, though immune exposures that went unrecorded were likely present. The donor was CMV seropositive and belonged to the group of a few hundred seropositive cohort members. A peripheral blood sample was collected from each donor, and TCR beta sequencing was performed on peripheral blood mononuclear cells. The Qiagen DNeasy Blood Extraction Kit was used to extract genomic DNA from the blood cell samples. Note on this clone: The antigen it recognizes is unknown. Qualities for individual bases were not recorded, and no much larger clone is one base off.

Compared with germline, V lacks 8 bases and J lacks 4 bases; bases without a gene match: 1. CDR1 and CDR2 were assigned from the germline V gene (reference sequence) as LNHNV and YYDKDF. CDR3 length: 13 amino acids, cysteine to phenylalanine. Solely the CDR3 DNA is kept, with 39 bases framed from the first base. Sample: PBMCs. The sequence came from a woman in her thirties or forties in good health and CMV-seropositive. The V gene is TRBV15 and the J gene is TRBJ2-7; the central 14 bases match TRBD2. The CDR3 corresponds to CATRTSGGYEQYF. The bases read TGTGCCACCCGGACTAGCGGGGGGTACGAGCAGTACTTC. Extended through the reference TRBV15 and TRBJ2-7 proteins, this CDR3 yields the full variable domain: DAMVIQNPRYQVTQFGKPVTLSCSQTLNHNVMYWYQQKSSQAPKLLFHYYDKDFNNEADTPDNFQSRRPNTSFCFLDIRSPGLGDTAMYLCATRTSGGYEQYFGPGTRLTVT.